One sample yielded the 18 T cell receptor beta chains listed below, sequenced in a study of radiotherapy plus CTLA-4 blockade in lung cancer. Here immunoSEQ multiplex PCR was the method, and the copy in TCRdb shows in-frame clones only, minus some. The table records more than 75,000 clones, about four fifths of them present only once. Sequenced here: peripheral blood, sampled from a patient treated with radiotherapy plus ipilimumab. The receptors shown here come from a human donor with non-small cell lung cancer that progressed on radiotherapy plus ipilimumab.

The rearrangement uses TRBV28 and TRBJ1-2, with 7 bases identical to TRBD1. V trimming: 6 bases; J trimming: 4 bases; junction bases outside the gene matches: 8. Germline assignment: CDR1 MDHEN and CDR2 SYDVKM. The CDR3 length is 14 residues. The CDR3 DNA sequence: TGTGCCAGCAGCCCAGGGGGTGGGTCCTATGGCTACACCTTC. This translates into CASSPGGGSYGYTF.

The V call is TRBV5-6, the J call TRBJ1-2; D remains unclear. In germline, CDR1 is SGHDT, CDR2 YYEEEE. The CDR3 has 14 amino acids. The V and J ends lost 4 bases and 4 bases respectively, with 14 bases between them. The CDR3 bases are TGTGCCAGCAGCCCACAACAGTTCAGCTATGGCTACACCTTC. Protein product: CASSPQQFSYGYTF.

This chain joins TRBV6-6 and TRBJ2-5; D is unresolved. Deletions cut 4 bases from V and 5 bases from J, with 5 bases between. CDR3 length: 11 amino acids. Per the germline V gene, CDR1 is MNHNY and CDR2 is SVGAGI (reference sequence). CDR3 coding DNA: TGTGCCAGCAGTTCGTACGAGACCCAGTACTTC. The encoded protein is CASSSYETQYF.

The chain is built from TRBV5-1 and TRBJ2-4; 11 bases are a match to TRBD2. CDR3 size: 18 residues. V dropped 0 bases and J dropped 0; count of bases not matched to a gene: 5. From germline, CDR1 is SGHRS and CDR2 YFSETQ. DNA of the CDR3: TGCGCCAGCAGCTTGGATCCTAGCGGGAGGCTAGCCAAAAACATTCAGTACTTC. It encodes CASSLDPSGRLAKNIQYF.

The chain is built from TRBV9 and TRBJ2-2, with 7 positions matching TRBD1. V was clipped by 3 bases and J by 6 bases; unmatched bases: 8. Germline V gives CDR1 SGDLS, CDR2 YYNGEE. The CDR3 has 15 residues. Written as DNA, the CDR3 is TGTGCCAGCAGCGCGCCCGGGACAGAGCCCGGGGAGCTGTTTTTT. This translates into CASSAPGTEPGELFF.

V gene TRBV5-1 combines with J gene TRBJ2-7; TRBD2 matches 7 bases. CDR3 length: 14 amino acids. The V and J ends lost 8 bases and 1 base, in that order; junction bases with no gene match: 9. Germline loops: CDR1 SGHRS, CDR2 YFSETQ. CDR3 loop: CASLHERGSYEQYF. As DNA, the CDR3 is TGCGCCAGTCTCCATGAGCGGGGATCCTACGAGCAGTACTTC.

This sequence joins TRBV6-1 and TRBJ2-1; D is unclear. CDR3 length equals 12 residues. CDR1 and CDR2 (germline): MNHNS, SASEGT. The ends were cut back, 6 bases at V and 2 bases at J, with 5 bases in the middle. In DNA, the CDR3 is TGTGCCAGCAGCCGCACCTACAATGAGCAGTTCTTC. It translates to CASSRTYNEQFF.

For the CDR3, the DNA is TGTGCCAGCAGCCTAGACAAAGCTAGCACAGATACGCAGTATTTT. Translated, it gives CASSLDKASTDTQYF. This chain links TRBV27 with TRBJ2-3, with no clear D. The germline V and J ends were trimmed by 6 bases and 0 bases, with 13 bases remaining between them. The CDR3 length is 15 residues. Germline-derived CDR1 and CDR2 are MNHEY and SMNVEV (reference sequence).

The CDR3 DNA reads TGTGCCAGCAGCCCCGGGGGAACCTACGAGCAGTACGTC. It yields the protein CASSPGGTYEQYV. The gene calls are TRBV7-8 and TRBJ2-7; TRBD2 might be the D (6 bases). CDR3 size: 13 residues. The ends were cut back, 5 bases at V and 2 bases at J, with 10 bases in the middle. Germline lookup yields CDR1 SGHVS and CDR2 FQNEAQ.

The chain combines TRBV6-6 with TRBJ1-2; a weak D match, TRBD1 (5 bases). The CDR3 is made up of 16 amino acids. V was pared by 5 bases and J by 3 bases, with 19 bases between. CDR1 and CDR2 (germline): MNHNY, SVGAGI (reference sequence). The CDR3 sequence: CASSRNSRGGHYGYTF. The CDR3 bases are TGTGCCAGCAGTCGGAACAGTAGGGGAGGGCACTATGGCTACACCTTC.

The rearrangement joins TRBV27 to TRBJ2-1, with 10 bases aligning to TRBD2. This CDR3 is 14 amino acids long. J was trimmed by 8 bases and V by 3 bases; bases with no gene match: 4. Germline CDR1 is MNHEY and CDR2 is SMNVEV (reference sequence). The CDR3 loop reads CASSFLAGVDEQFF. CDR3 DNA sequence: TGTGCCAGCAGTTTTCTAGCGGGAGTAGATGAGCAGTTCTTC.

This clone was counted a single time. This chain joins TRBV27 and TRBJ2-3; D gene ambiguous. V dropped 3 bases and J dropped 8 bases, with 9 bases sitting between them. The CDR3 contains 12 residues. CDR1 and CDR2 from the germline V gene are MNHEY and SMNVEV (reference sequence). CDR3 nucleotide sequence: TGTGCCAGCAGTTTTCCCCGCGGTACGCAGTATTTT. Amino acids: CASSFPRGTQYF.

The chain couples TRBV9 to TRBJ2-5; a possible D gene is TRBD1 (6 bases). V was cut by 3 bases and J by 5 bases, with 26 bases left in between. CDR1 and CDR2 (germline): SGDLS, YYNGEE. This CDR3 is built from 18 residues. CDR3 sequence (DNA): TGTGCCAGCAGCGGACGCCAAGAGGGTCCCGGGACATTTGAGACCCAGTACTTC. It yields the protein CASSGRQEGPGTFETQYF.

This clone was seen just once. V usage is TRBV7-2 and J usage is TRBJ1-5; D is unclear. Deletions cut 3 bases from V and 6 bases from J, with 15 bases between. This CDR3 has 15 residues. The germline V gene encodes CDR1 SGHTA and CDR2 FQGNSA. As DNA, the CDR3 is TGTGCCAGCAGCTTTTACCCGGCAGGTAGTCAGCCCCAGCATTTT. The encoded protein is CASSFYPAGSQPQHF. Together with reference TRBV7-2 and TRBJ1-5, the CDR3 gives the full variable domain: GAGVSQSPSNKVTEKGKDVELRCDPISGHTALYWYRQSLGQGLEFLIYFQGNSAPDKSGLPSDRFSAERTGGSVSTLTIQRTQQEDSAVYLCASSFYPAGSQPQHFGDGTRLSIL.

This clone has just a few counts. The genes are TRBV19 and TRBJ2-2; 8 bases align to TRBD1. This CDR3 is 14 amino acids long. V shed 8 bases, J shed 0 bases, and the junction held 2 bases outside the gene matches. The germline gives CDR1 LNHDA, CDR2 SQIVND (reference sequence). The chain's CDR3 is CASEDRANTGELFF. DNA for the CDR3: TGTGCCAGTGAGGACAGGGCGAACACCGGGGAGCTGTTTTTT.

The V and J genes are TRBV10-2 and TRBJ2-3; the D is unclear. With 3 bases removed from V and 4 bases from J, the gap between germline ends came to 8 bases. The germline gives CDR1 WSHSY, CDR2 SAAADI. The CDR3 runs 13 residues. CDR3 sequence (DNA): TGCGCCAGCAGTGATAGGTTGGCAGATACGCAGTATTTT. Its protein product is CASSDRLADTQYF.

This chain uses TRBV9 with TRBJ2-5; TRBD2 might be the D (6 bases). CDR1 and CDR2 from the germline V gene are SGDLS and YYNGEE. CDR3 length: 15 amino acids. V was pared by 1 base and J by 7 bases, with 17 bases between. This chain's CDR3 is CASSVQGPTGGTQYF. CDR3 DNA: TGTGCCAGCAGCGTACAAGGTCCCACCGGGGGGACCCAGTACTTC. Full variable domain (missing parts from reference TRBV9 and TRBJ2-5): DSGVTQTPKHLITATGQRVTLRCSPRSGDLSVYWYQQSLDQGLQFLIQYYNGEERAKGNILERFSAQQFPDLHSELNLSSLELGDSALYFCASSVQGPTGGTQYFGPGTRLLVL.

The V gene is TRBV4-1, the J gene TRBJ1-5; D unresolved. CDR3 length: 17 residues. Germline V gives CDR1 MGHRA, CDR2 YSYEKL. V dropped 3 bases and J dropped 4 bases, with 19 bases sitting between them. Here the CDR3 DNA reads TGCGCCAGCAGCCAGGTAGATCTAGGGTTTTCAAATCAGCCCCAGCATTTT. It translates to CASSQVDLGFSNQPQHF.